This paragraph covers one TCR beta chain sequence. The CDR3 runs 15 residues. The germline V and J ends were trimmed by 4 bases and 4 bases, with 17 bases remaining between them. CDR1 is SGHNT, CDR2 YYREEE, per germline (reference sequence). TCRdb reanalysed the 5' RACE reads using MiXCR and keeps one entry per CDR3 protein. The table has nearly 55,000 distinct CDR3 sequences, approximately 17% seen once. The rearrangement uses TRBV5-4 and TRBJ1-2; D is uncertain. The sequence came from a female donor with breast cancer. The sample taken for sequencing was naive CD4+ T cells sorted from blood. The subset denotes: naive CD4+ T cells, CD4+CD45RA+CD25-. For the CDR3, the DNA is TGTGCCAGCAGCCAGGATAGGGTAACGGGCTATGGCTACACCTTC. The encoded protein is CASSQDRVTGYGYTF.